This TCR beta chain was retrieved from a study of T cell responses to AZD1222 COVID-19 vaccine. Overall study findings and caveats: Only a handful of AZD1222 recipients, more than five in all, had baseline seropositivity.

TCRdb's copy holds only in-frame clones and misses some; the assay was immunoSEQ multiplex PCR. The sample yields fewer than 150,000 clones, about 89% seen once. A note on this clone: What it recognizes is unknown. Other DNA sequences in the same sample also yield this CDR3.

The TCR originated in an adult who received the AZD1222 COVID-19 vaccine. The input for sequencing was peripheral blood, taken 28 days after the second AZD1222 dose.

As DNA, the CDR3 is TGTGCCAGCAGCTTTACGGCGAACACTGAAGCTTTCTTT. Its translation: CASSFTANTEAFF. The chain has TRBV11-3 and TRBJ1-1; D call uncertain. This CDR3 region has 13 residues. CDR1 is SGHNT and CDR2 is YENEEA in the germline V gene. Deletions cut 3 bases from V and 1 base from J, with 6 bases between.